The clone carrying this T cell receptor beta chain was recorded a few times. Antigen: not known. The sample belongs to a study of tumor-infiltrating lymphocytes in primary liver carcinoma. About the research overall: Surgical resection was used to treat these primary liver carcinoma patients. Points from the study as a whole: Researchers did not compare CD4+ and CD8+ repertoires, as samples were bulk unsorted. It was tumor-adjacent and tumor-blood pairs that overlapped less than tumor region pairs did.

Reverse transcription of about 500 ng total RNA with a constant-region primer produced TCR beta cDNA. Sequencing libraries for TCR beta derived from three nested multiplex PCR rounds that used slightly modified ARM-PCR. The study ran its first two PCR rounds for approximately 11 cycles each, using TRBV1-TRBV30 forward primers and a C-beta reverse primer. From the multiplex PCR reads, TCRdb called clonotypes with MiXCR, one entry per CDR3 protein. The sample lists 150,000 to 200,000 distinct CDR3 sequences, 60% occurring once. The authors took blood RNA from unsorted whole blood and also extracted germline DNA. The patients carried chronic HBV infection and had received no treatment. V lost 8 bases, J lost 7 bases, and 7 bases stayed unmatched. The CDR3 extends over 12 amino acids.

The receptor's source is a man aged 35 to 55 with primary liver carcinoma and hepatitis B virus infection. The chain combines TRBV12-3 or TRBV12-4 with TRBJ1-1; TRBD1 matches at 7 bases. Sequencing input: peripheral blood. The CDR3 DNA follows: TGTGCCAGCTGCCAGGGGGTGCTTGAAGCTTTCTTT. Its translation: CASCQGVLEAFF.